This T cell receptor beta chain was identified during a study of cytotoxic CD8 clonotypes in ibrutinib-treated CLL. Study overall: Median treatment time before response sampling was 12 months, range 6 to 36.

Only in-frame clones appear in the TCRdb table, and some are missing; sequencing was by immunoSEQ multiplex PCR. The repertoire holds under 200,000 clones, with 70% to 85% as singletons. This CDR3 spans 16 amino acids. Germline V CDR1 and CDR2: MNHEY, SMNVEV (reference sequence). This clone came up a few times. The antigen remains undetermined. Notes on the study in general: Baseline clonality was higher than in age-matched healthy donors and moved in step with circulating CD8+ T-cell counts.

The chain carries TRBV27 and TRBJ1-1; D call uncertain. The sequence was obtained from a human donor with chronic lymphocytic leukemia. The sample in question was PBMCs, obtained after 24 months of ibrutinib treatment. The CDR3 spells CASLRGGSMWNTEAFF. The DNA for the CDR3 is TGTGCGAGCCTACGGGGAGGGTCAATGTGGAACACTGAAGCTTTCTTT.